This entry lists 31 T cell receptor beta chains sequenced from one sample in a study of blood T cell repertoires in COVID-19. Assay used: immunoSEQ multiplex PCR; TCRdb lists only in-frame clones, some missing. The sample shows 180,000 or so clones, 80% to 90% of them seen only once. Material: PBMCs or T cells enriched from blood (not recorded which). All receptors derive from a woman aged 40 to 50 with acute COVID-19.

DNA for the CDR3: TGTGCCAGCAGCTCGGGACTAGCCAAAAACATTCAGTACTTC. This translates into CASSSGLAKNIQYF. This chain uses TRBV11-2 with TRBJ2-4, with a weak D call TRBD2 (6 bases). V was shortened by 4 bases and J by 0 bases, with 7 bases between the two germline ends. The CDR3 has 14 residues. In germline, CDR1 is SGHAT, CDR2 FQNNGV.

This chain uses TRBV7-9 with TRBJ2-5, with TRBD1 identical over 10 bases. Germline V CDR1 and CDR2: SEHNR, FQNEAQ (reference sequence). V trimming: 5 bases; J trimming: 3 bases; junction bases outside the gene matches: 3. The CDR3 has 14 residues. CDR3 loop: CASSPGQGKETQYF. The CDR3 nucleotides read TGTGCCAGCAGCCCGGGACAGGGGAAAGAGACCCAGTACTTC.

This clone was picked up one time. The V call is TRBV3-1 (or the pseudogene TRBV3-2), the J call TRBJ2-7; 14 nucleotides agree with TRBD2. Looked up from germline, CDR1 is LGHDT and CDR2 is YNNKEL (reference sequence). This CDR3 has 16 residues. V shed 4 bases, J shed 3 bases, and the junction held 5 bases outside the gene matches. The chain's CDR3 is CASSRTTSGGVYEQYF. CDR3 DNA sequence: TGTGCCAGCAGCCGAACGACTAGCGGGGGGGTCTACGAGCAGTACTTC.

The rearrangement uses TRBV2 and TRBJ1-3, with no clear D. The germline V gene has CDR1 SNHLY and CDR2 FYNNEI. The CDR3 totals 15 residues. Trimming left V 4 bases short and J 3 bases short, with 13 bases between. In DNA form, the CDR3 reads TGTGCCAGCAGTGTGGGTTCGGGGTTTGGAAACACCATATATTTT. Amino acids: CASSVGSGFGNTIYF.

The gene calls are TRBV7-9 and TRBJ1-5, with 9 bases that match TRBD1. Germline CDR1 reads SEHNR; CDR2 reads FQNEAQ (reference sequence). The V gene end was trimmed by 1 base and the J gene end by 4 bases; junction bases not matched to a gene: 11. This CDR3 comprises 18 residues. The CDR3: CASSLGSTGGAGNQPQHF. The CDR3 DNA reads TGTGCCAGCAGCTTAGGTTCAACAGGGGGCGCCGGGAATCAGCCCCAGCATTTT.

The genes are TRBV24-1 and TRBJ2-1; TRBD1 might be the D (6 bases). V dropped 0 bases and J dropped 12 bases, with 8 bases sitting between them. The CDR3 runs 12 residues. Germline V gene sequence: CDR1 KGHDR, CDR2 SFDVKD. In nucleotides, the CDR3 is TGTGCCACCAGTGATTTGGCGACAGGGCAGTTCTTC. This sequence encodes CATSDLATGQFF.

V and J are TRBV5-1 and TRBJ1-6; 7 bases align to TRBD1. CDR1 and CDR2 from the germline V gene are SGHRS and YFSETQ. After removal of 4 bases from V and 6 bases from J, the junction contained 4 bases not matched to a gene. This CDR3 is built from 14 residues. For the CDR3, the DNA is TGCGCCAGCAGCCAGGGACAGCCTAATTCACCCCTCCACTTT. It translates to CASSQGQPNSPLHF.

The chain employs TRBV2 and TRBJ2-1; 8 nucleotides agree with TRBD2. CDR1 is SNHLY and CDR2 is FYNNEI in the germline V gene. CDR3 length: 16 amino acids. The ends lost 1 base at V and 5 bases at J; junction bases unmatched: 7. The CDR3 DNA is TGTGCCAGCAGTGAAGGGGCGGGGGGCATTCACAATGAGCAGTTCTTC. It is translated as CASSEGAGGIHNEQFF.

V gene TRBV11-2 combines with J gene TRBJ2-2, with D possibly TRBD1 on 6 matching bases. The V end lost 10 bases, the J end lost 0 bases, and 9 bases lay between the germline ends. CDR1 and CDR2 from the germline V gene are SGHAT and FQNNGV. The CDR3 loop spans 13 amino acids. CDR3 DNA: TGTGCCACCGGACAGACGAACACCGGGGAGCTGTTTTTT. It codes for CATGQTNTGELFF.

This clone came up once. This chain joins TRBV7-2 and TRBJ1-2, with 8 bases lining up with TRBD1. The V gene's germline CDR1 is SGHTA and CDR2 FQGNSA. With V trimmed by 10 bases and J by 7 bases, 17 bases remained unmatched. This CDR3 is built from 15 residues. This CDR3 is CAISEGETGEIGYTF. The CDR3 coding sequence is TGTGCCATCTCTGAGGGGGAGACAGGGGAGATTGGCTACACCTTC.

The rearrangement uses TRBV4-3 and TRBJ2-2, with 12 bases lining up with TRBD1. V shed 5 bases and J 0 bases; nucleotides not matched to a gene: 7. Germline V gene data show CDR1 as LGHNA and CDR2 as YSLEER. This CDR3 spans 18 amino acids. The chain's CDR3 is CASSLGTGGVPNTGELFF. Here the CDR3 DNA reads TGCGCCAGCAGCTTGGGGACAGGGGGCGTTCCGAACACCGGGGAGCTGTTTTTT.

This sequence joins TRBV28 and TRBJ1-5; possible D gene TRBD1, 6 bases. This CDR3 is built from 13 residues. Trimming removed 7 bases at V and 4 bases at J, with 11 bases between. Per germline, CDR1 MDHEN and CDR2 SYDVKM. CDR3 sequence: CASIGQGNQPQHF. The CDR3 DNA reads TGTGCCAGCATAGGGCAGGGGAATCAGCCCCAGCATTTT.

This sequence joins TRBV2 and TRBJ1-5; D perhaps matches TRBD1 (6 bases). Trimming pared 3 bases from V and 0 bases from J, leaving 15 bases between. Germline values: CDR1 SNHLY, CDR2 FYNNEI. The CDR3 runs 17 residues. DNA of the CDR3: TGTGCCAGCAGTGACTCACAGGGATACAATAGCAATCAGCCCCAGCATTTT. Protein sequence: CASSDSQGYNSNQPQHF.

The chain uses TRBV15 and TRBJ1-4, with 8 bases lining up with TRBD1. Unmatched junction bases numbered 8, after V lost 3 bases and J lost 8 bases. Per the germline V gene, CDR1 is LNHNV and CDR2 is YYDKDF (reference sequence). There are 15 residues in the CDR3. CDR3 sequence reads: CATSRRPGGNEKLFF. CDR3 sequence (DNA): TGTGCCACCAGCAGGAGGCCAGGGGGCAACGAAAAACTGTTTTTT. The full variable domain, with the rest looked up from reference TRBV15 and TRBJ1-4, is DAMVIQNPRYQVTQFGKPVTLSCSQTLNHNVMYWYQQKSSQAPKLLFHYYDKDFNNEADTPDNFQSRRPNTSFCFLDIRSPGLGDTAMYLCATSRRPGGNEKLFFGSGTQLSVL.

This clone has a single count. This sequence joins TRBV4-1 and TRBJ2-3; 10 positions match TRBD1. Germline V gene lookup returns CDR1 MGHRA and CDR2 YSYEKL. This CDR3 is 15 amino acids long. With V trimmed by 3 bases and J by 1 base, 1 base remained unmatched. The CDR3 sequence is CASSQGTGGTDTQYF. Written as DNA, the CDR3 is TGCGCCAGCAGCCAGGGGACAGGGGGCACAGATACGCAGTATTTT.

This clone was seen only once. The chain has TRBV9 and TRBJ2-1, with 9 bases aligning to TRBD1. The CDR3 spans 18 residues. Germline-derived CDR1 and CDR2 are SGDLS and YYNGEE. V lost 0 bases, J lost 6 bases, and 13 bases stayed unmatched. The CDR3, as DNA: TGTGCCAGCAGCGTAGACAGGGGGCCGAGCCGAGGAGGCAATGAGCAGTTCTTC. Amino acids: CASSVDRGPSRGGNEQFF.

Concerning this clone itself: In the same sample, other DNA sequences code for this CDR3. The V gene is TRBV18, the J gene TRBJ2-2, with unresolved D. The V end was cut by 3 bases, the J end by 4 bases, with 6 bases between. The CDR3 loop spans 13 amino acids. The germline V gene encodes CDR1 KGHSH and CDR2 LQKENI. CDR3 protein: CASSPLRTGELFF. The CDR3 region has the DNA TGTGCCAGCTCACCCCTCCGCACCGGGGAGCTGTTTTTT.

Comments on this clone: At the DNA level, this CDR3 is encoded by other sequences in the same sample as well. The chain is built from TRBV6-5 and TRBJ2-7; D is unresolved. Germline CDR1 MNHEY, CDR2 SVGAGI. V lost 6 bases, J lost 4 bases, and 4 bases lay in between. There are 10 residues in the CDR3. For the CDR3, the DNA is TGTGCCAGCAGCGGTTACGAGCAGTACTTC. Translated, it gives CASSGYEQYF.

The chain links TRBV12-5 to TRBJ2-7, with 8 bases identical to TRBD1. The germline V gene has CDR1 LGHNT and CDR2 FRNRAP. The CDR3 length is 13 residues. V dropped 6 bases and J dropped 5; count of bases not matched to a gene: 6. The CDR3 sequence is CASGLTGGNEQYF. CDR3 bases: TGTGCTAGTGGCCTAACAGGGGGAAACGAGCAGTACTTC.

CDR3 in amino acids: CAISRDSNIQYF. The CDR3 DNA sequence: TGTGCCATCAGTCGGGACTCTAACATTCAGTACTTC. The chain employs TRBV10-3 and TRBJ2-4; tentative D call: TRBD2 (6 bases). CDR3 length: 12 amino acids. V lost 5 bases, J lost 7 bases, and 9 bases lay in between. Per the germline V gene, CDR1 is ENHRY and CDR2 is SYGVKD.

The rearrangement links TRBV4-1 to TRBJ1-1, with D maybe TRBD1 (5 bases). The length of the CDR3 is 14 residues. Germline loops: CDR1 MGHRA, CDR2 YSYEKL. The germline V and J ends were trimmed by 1 base and 5 bases, with 11 bases remaining between them. CDR3 in DNA: TGCGCCAGCAGCCAAGGAACAGGCCGGACTGAAGCTTTCTTT. This translates into CASSQGTGRTEAFF.

V and J are TRBV6-5 and TRBJ2-2, with TRBD2 matching 12 bases. This CDR3 is built from 15 residues. J gave up 4 bases and V 4 bases, and 1 base lay outside the gene matches. Germline V gene sequence: CDR1 MNHEY, CDR2 SVGAGI. CDR3 sequence reads: CASSSSGGVTGELFF. As DNA, the CDR3 is TGTGCCAGCAGTTCTAGCGGGGGGGTCACCGGGGAGCTGTTTTTT.

The chain combines TRBV6-1 with TRBJ2-7; a possible D gene is TRBD1 (5 bases). The germline V and J ends were trimmed by 3 bases and 1 base, with 7 bases remaining between them. The CDR3 covers 13 residues. The germline V gene has CDR1 MNHNS and CDR2 SASEGT. CDR3 sequence: CASSEGPSYEQYF. The CDR3 nucleotides read TGTGCCAGCAGTGAGGGGCCTTCCTACGAGCAGTACTTC.

The J gene is TRBJ1-5, the V gene TRBV23-1; 8 bases are a match to TRBD1. TRBV23-1 qualifies as an ORF whose function is uncertain. This CDR3 is built from 16 residues. V was clipped by 2 bases and J by 4 bases; unmatched bases: 7. The DNA for the CDR3 is TGCGCCAGCAGTCAAAGCTCAACAGGGGGGAATCAGCCCCAGCATTTT. Translated, it gives CASSQSSTGGNQPQHF.

In this sample, this clone turned up once. V and J are TRBV18 and TRBJ2-1, with D perhaps TRBD1 (5 bases). From germline, CDR1 is KGHSH and CDR2 LQKENI. CDR3 length equals 17 residues. V was shortened by 2 bases and J by 2 bases, with 16 bases between the two germline ends. The CDR3 here is CASSPNRGSGTYNEQFF. The CDR3 DNA reads TGTGCCAGCTCACCAAATAGGGGCAGTGGGACCTACAATGAGCAGTTCTTC.

This clone has only one observation. Other nucleotide sequences in the sample specify the same CDR3. The chain combines TRBV2 with TRBJ2-5; 11 nucleotides agree with TRBD1. J gave up 2 bases and V 6 bases, and 2 bases lay outside the gene matches. CDR1 is SNHLY, CDR2 FYNNEI, per germline. The CDR3 runs to 14 residues. The CDR3 bases are TGTGCCAGCAGCAGGGACAGGGGGCAAGAGACCCAGTACTTC. Protein product: CASSRDRGQETQYF. Filled out from reference TRBV2 and TRBJ2-5, the complete variable domain reads EPEVTQTPSHQVTQMGQEVILRCVPISNHLYFYWYRQILGQKVEFLVSFYNNEISEKSEIFDDQFSVERPDGSNFTLKIRSTKLEDSAMYFCASSRDRGQETQYFGPGTRLLVL.

The chain has TRBV11-2 and TRBJ2-1, with 8 bases that match TRBD2. Trimming at V came to 1 base and at J to 9 bases, leaving 5 bases not matched to a gene. The CDR3 is 14 residues long. CDR1 and CDR2 (germline): SGHAT, FQNNGV. CDR3 region: CASSLVRGGSEQFF. The CDR3 DNA follows: TGTGCCAGCAGCTTAGTCCGGGGGGGCAGTGAGCAGTTCTTC.

The chain employs TRBV27 and TRBJ2-2, with a weak D call TRBD1 (6 bases). The germline V gene encodes CDR1 MNHEY and CDR2 SMNVEV (reference sequence). V was clipped by 10 bases and J by 5 bases, with 20 bases between them. This CDR3 has 15 amino acids. CDR3: CATQSIQGWTGELFF. The CDR3 DNA follows: TGTGCCACCCAATCCATACAGGGTTGGACCGGGGAGCTGTTTTTT.

The rearrangement uses TRBV9 and TRBJ2-7; TRBD1 agrees at 8 bases. The CDR3 runs 15 residues. The V gene end was trimmed by 3 bases and the J gene end by 3 bases; junction bases not matched to a gene: 8. Germline CDR1 and CDR2: SGDLS and YYNGEE. CDR3 coding DNA: TGTGCCAGCAGCGCCGGACAGGGTGGAGTCTACGAGCAGTACTTC. Translated: CASSAGQGGVYEQYF.

This clone was seen once. The chain employs TRBV4-2 and TRBJ1-6; TRBD1 is a possible D gene (6 bases). The V and J ends lost 1 base and 5 bases respectively, with 12 bases between them. The CDR3 is 16 residues long. CDR1 and CDR2 from the germline V gene are LGHNA and YNFKEQ. In DNA, the CDR3 is TGTGCCAGCAGCCAAGTCGAAACAGGGAATAATTCACCCCTCCACTTT. Residues: CASSQVETGNNSPLHF.

This rearrangement joins TRBV4-1 to TRBJ2-7; 10 bases fit TRBD2. V shed 2 bases and J 4 bases; nucleotides not matched to a gene: 5. Germline loops: CDR1 MGHRA, CDR2 YSYEKL. The length of the CDR3 is 15 residues. The CDR3 nucleotides are TGCGCCAGCAGCCAACCGGGACTAGCGACTTACGAGCAGTACTTC. Amino acid sequence: CASSQPGLATYEQYF.